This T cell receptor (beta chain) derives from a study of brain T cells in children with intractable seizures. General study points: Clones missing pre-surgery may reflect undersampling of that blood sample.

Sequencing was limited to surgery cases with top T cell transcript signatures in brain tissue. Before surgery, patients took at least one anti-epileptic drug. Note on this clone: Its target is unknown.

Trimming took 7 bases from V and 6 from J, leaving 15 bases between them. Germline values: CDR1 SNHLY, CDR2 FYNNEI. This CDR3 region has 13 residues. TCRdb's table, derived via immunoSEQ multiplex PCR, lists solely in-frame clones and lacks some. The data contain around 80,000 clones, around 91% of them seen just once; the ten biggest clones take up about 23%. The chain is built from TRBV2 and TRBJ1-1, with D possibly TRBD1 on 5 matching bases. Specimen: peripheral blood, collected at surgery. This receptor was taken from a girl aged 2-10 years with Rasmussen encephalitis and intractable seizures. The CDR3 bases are TGTGCCAGCATGGGGGGAAGTTCCCCTGAAGCTTTCTTT. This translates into CASMGGSSPEAFF.